The rows below give T cell receptor beta chains drawn from one sample of a study of blood T cell repertoires in COVID-19. This table comes from immunoSEQ multiplex PCR, and its TCRdb copy is limited to in-frame clones, with some not included. The sample has roughly 150,000 clones; more than 75% are singletons. Sequenced input: peripheral blood. These receptors were obtained from a man aged 18 to 29 with acute or convalescent COVID-19. Each CDR3 is given with its conserved first and last residue. Fields, in order: clone size, D gene, J gene, V gene, CDR3 DNA, CDR3 protein. D genes are given only for firm matches. Size tells how often a clone was seen (once, few, many) or the class of an expanded clone, and some rows leave it out.

clone_size: NA; d_call: NA; j_call: TRBJ1-4; v_call: TRBV19; cdr3_nt: TGTGCCAGTAGTATTGGGAGGGGAACTAATGAAAAACTGTTTTTT; cdr3_aa: CASSIGRGTNEKLFF
clone_size: NA; d_call: NA; j_call: TRBJ2-7; v_call: TRBV14; cdr3_nt: TGTGCCAGCAGCCAAGATCTGGGCGTTAGGTCCTACGAGCAGTACTTC; cdr3_aa: CASSQDLGVRSYEQYF
clone_size: NA; d_call: NA; j_call: TRBJ1-2; v_call: TRBV4-2; cdr3_nt: TGTGCCAGCAGCCAAGATGGCTCTAACTATGGCTACACCTTC; cdr3_aa: CASSQDGSNYGYTF
clone_size: NA; d_call: NA; j_call: TRBJ1-1; v_call: TRBV30; cdr3_nt: TGTGCCTGGAGTGTACTAGGGATGAACACTGAAGCTTTCTTT; cdr3_aa: CAWSVLGMNTEAFF
clone_size: NA; d_call: NA; j_call: TRBJ1-6; v_call: TRBV2; cdr3_nt: TGTGCCAGCTACGGGGATTCACCCCTCCACTTT; cdr3_aa: CASYGDSPLHF
clone_size: NA; d_call: NA; j_call: TRBJ1-2; v_call: TRBV20-1; cdr3_nt: TGCAGTGCTAGTGACGGTTATGGCTACACCTTC; cdr3_aa: CSASDGYGYTF
clone_size: NA; d_call: NA; j_call: TRBJ1-1; v_call: TRBV19; cdr3_nt: TGTGCCAGTAGTATTTCTGGGCGCACTGAAGCTTTCTTT; cdr3_aa: CASSISGRTEAFF
clone_size: NA; d_call: NA; j_call: TRBJ1-1; v_call: TRBV30; cdr3_nt: TGTGCCTGGAGTGTACGGGCGGGGGTAGCCCCATCGGCTTTCTTT; cdr3_aa: CAWSVRAGVAPSAFF
clone_size: few; d_call: NA; j_call: TRBJ1-5; v_call: TRBV5-1; cdr3_nt: TGCGCCAGCAGCCCGAGGGGGGGAAATCAGCCCCAGCATTTT; cdr3_aa: CASSPRGGNQPQHF
clone_size: NA; d_call: NA; j_call: TRBJ1-5; v_call: TRBV4-2; cdr3_nt: TGTGCCAGCAGCCAAGATGTCAACAATCAGCCCCAGCATTTT; cdr3_aa: CASSQDVNNQPQHF
clone_size: once; d_call: TRBD2; j_call: TRBJ2-3; v_call: TRBV24-1; cdr3_nt: TGTGCCACCAGTGACCGTGGACTAGCGGGATTGGATACGCAGTATTTT; cdr3_aa: CATSDRGLAGLDTQYF
clone_size: once; d_call: TRBD1; j_call: TRBJ1-4; v_call: TRBV7-2; cdr3_nt: TGTGCCAGCAGCCCAGGGGGAACTAATGAAAAACTGTTTTTT; cdr3_aa: CASSPGGTNEKLFF
clone_size: NA; d_call: TRBD1; j_call: TRBJ1-1; v_call: TRBV24-1; cdr3_nt: TGTGCCACCAGTCAGGGGGACACTGAAGCTTTCTTT; cdr3_aa: CATSQGDTEAFF
clone_size: NA; d_call: TRBD1; j_call: TRBJ1-2; v_call: TRBV27; cdr3_nt: TGTGCCAGCAGTTCCGCCAGGGGGAACTATGGCTACACCTTC; cdr3_aa: CASSSARGNYGYTF
clone_size: NA; d_call: TRBD1; j_call: TRBJ1-1; v_call: TRBV6-1; cdr3_nt: TGTGCCAGCAGTGAAGCGACAGGGTCCACTGAAGCTTTCTTT; cdr3_aa: CASSEATGSTEAFF
clone_size: NA; d_call: NA; j_call: TRBJ1-1; v_call: TRBV9; cdr3_nt: TGTGCCAGCAGCGTAGTACAGGGGAACACTGAAGCTTTCTTT; cdr3_aa: CASSVVQGNTEAFF
clone_size: NA; d_call: NA; j_call: TRBJ2-1; v_call: TRBV12-5; cdr3_nt: TGTGCTAGTGGTTTCCTGGGTCCGACTACTTACAATGAGCAGTTCTTC; cdr3_aa: CASGFLGPTTYNEQFF
clone_size: NA; d_call: TRBD1; j_call: TRBJ2-4; v_call: TRBV5-1; cdr3_nt: TGCGCCAGCAGCCTCGGACAGGGGATCGGCATTCAGTACTTC; cdr3_aa: CASSLGQGIGIQYF
clone_size: NA; d_call: TRBD1; j_call: TRBJ1-6; v_call: TRBV5-1; cdr3_nt: TGCGCCAGCAGCGCCAGGACAGGATTCGATAATTCACCCCTCCACTTT; cdr3_aa: CASSARTGFDNSPLHF
clone_size: NA; d_call: NA; j_call: TRBJ1-6; v_call: TRBV27; cdr3_nt: TGTGCCAGCAGTTCCGGACAATATAATTCACCCCTCCACTTT; cdr3_aa: CASSSGQYNSPLHF
clone_size: NA; d_call: NA; j_call: TRBJ1-2; v_call: TRBV12-1; cdr3_nt: TGTGCCAGCAGCCCCCGAGGGGGCAGGTCTGGCTACACCTTC; cdr3_aa: CASSPRGGRSGYTF
clone_size: NA; d_call: NA; j_call: TRBJ1-3; v_call: TRBV7-6; cdr3_nt: TGTGCCAGCAGCCCGGGGTTGAGGAGCGGAAACACCATATATTTT; cdr3_aa: CASSPGLRSGNTIYF
clone_size: NA; d_call: NA; j_call: TRBJ2-7; v_call: TRBV12-3/TRBV12-4; cdr3_nt: TGTGCCAGCAGTTTGGAGGGGCCCTACGAGCAGTACTTC; cdr3_aa: CASSLEGPYEQYF
clone_size: NA; d_call: TRBD1; j_call: TRBJ2-1; v_call: TRBV25-1; cdr3_nt: TGTGCCAGCAGTGCCATTCACATGGGACAGGGGGGTCACGGTGAGCAGTTCTTC; cdr3_aa: CASSAIHMGQGGHGEQFF
clone_size: NA; d_call: TRBD2; j_call: TRBJ2-5; v_call: TRBV18; cdr3_nt: TGTGCCAGCTCTGCCAGACTAGCGGGAGGACAAGAGACCCAGTACTTC; cdr3_aa: CASSARLAGGQETQYF
clone_size: NA; d_call: NA; j_call: TRBJ1-4; v_call: TRBV2; cdr3_nt: TGTGCCAGCAGTGAATGGGGCAGTACGGATGAAAAACTGTTTTTT; cdr3_aa: CASSEWGSTDEKLFF
clone_size: NA; d_call: TRBD1; j_call: TRBJ1-2; v_call: TRBV30; cdr3_nt: TGTGCCTGGAGTCCGACAGGGTGGGACTATGGCTACACCTTC; cdr3_aa: CAWSPTGWDYGYTF
clone_size: NA; d_call: TRBD1; j_call: TRBJ2-7; v_call: TRBV10-2; cdr3_nt: TGCGCCAGCAGTGAGTCGGATAACAGGGGGCGAATCGAGCAGTACTTC; cdr3_aa: CASSESDNRGRIEQYF
clone_size: once; d_call: NA; j_call: TRBJ2-1; v_call: TRBV7-9; cdr3_nt: TGTGCCAGCAGCCTCTTATACAATGAGCAGTTCTTC; cdr3_aa: CASSLLYNEQFF
clone_size: NA; d_call: NA; j_call: TRBJ2-1; v_call: TRBV19; cdr3_nt: TGTGCCAGTTCCCAGGACCCGGGACTTTCATACAATGAGCAGTTCTTC; cdr3_aa: CASSQDPGLSYNEQFF